A single sample gave rise to the 18 T cell receptor beta chains below, sequenced in a study of T cell responses to AZD1222 COVID-19 vaccine. TCRdb's copy holds only in-frame clones and misses some; the assay was immunoSEQ multiplex PCR. This sample yields around 89,000 clones, of which more than 75% are seen a single time; about 10% belongs to the top ten. Here the sequenced sample was peripheral blood, taken on day 0 of AZD1222 vaccination. These receptors came from an adult in good health.

The chain uses TRBV5-1 and TRBJ2-1; D unclear. The CDR3 is 16 amino acids. V was clipped by 4 bases and J by 0 bases, with 14 bases between them. The V gene's germline CDR1 is SGHRS and CDR2 YFSETQ. As DNA, the CDR3 is TGCGCCAGCAGCCTCGCCGGTCTAAGCTCCTACAATGAGCAGTTCTTC. Translated: CASSLAGLSSYNEQFF.

This clone has just a few counts. The chain recombines TRBV27 with TRBJ1-3; D is ambiguous. Trimming pared 2 bases from V and 7 bases from J, leaving 9 bases between. Germline V gives CDR1 MNHEY, CDR2 SMNVEV (reference sequence). The CDR3 contains 13 residues. The DNA of the CDR3 is TGTGCCAGCAGTTTAACCAGAGGCAACACCATATATTTT. Amino acid sequence: CASSLTRGNTIYF.

The V gene is TRBV19, the J gene TRBJ1-2, with 10 bases lining up with TRBD1. The trim removed 6 bases at V and 2 bases at J, leaving 6 bases unmatched. Germline V gene lookup returns CDR1 LNHDA and CDR2 SQIVND (reference sequence). The length of the CDR3 is 15 residues. For the CDR3, the DNA is TGTGCCAGTAGCCATTTGGGACAGGGGAACTATGGCTACACCTTC. Amino acid sequence: CASSHLGQGNYGYTF. Together with reference TRBV19 and TRBJ1-2, the CDR3 gives the full variable domain: DGGITQSPKYLFRKEGQNVTLSCEQNLNHDAMYWYRQDPGQGLRLIYYSQIVNDFQKGDIAEGYSVSREKKESFPLTVTSAQKNPTAFYLCASSHLGQGNYGYTFGSGTRLTVV.

V is TRBV27 and J is TRBJ1-4; the D gene is possibly TRBD1 (6 bases). This CDR3 spans 13 amino acids. The germline gives CDR1 MNHEY, CDR2 SMNVEV (reference sequence). Trimming took off 6 bases at V and 6 bases at J, with 11 bases between the two ends. The CDR3 protein is CASSSGVYEKLFF. CDR3 coding DNA: TGTGCCAGCAGCTCAGGGGTTTATGAAAAACTGTTTTTT.

This clone was seen once. The CDR3 loop is CATSRDRGTEDAFF. CDR3 DNA: TGTGCCACCAGCAGAGACAGGGGGACCGAAGACGCTTTCTTT. The rearrangement joins TRBV15 to TRBJ1-1; 7 bases are shared with TRBD1. V lost 0 bases and J lost 11; bases outside the gene matches: 9. The germline V gene encodes CDR1 LNHNV and CDR2 YYDKDF (reference sequence). The CDR3 totals 14 residues.

This clone occurred a few times. The rearrangement links TRBV3-1 (or the pseudogene TRBV3-2) to TRBJ2-1; D not certain. The CDR3 totals 15 residues. Trimming took 4 bases from V and 1 from J, leaving 11 bases between them. Germline V gene data show CDR1 as LGHDT and CDR2 as YNNKEL (reference sequence). The CDR3 DNA follows: TGTGCCAGCAGCCTTTTCGGCCCATCCTACAATGAGCAGTTCTTC. Translated: CASSLFGPSYNEQFF.

The chain recombines TRBV6-5 with TRBJ1-2; possible D gene TRBD1, 6 bases. Germline V gene sequence: CDR1 MNHEY, CDR2 SVGAGI. Trimming took 6 bases from V and 1 from J, leaving 15 bases between them. The CDR3 is made up of 15 amino acids. CDR3 loop: CASSFLTGGNYGYTF. Written as DNA, the CDR3 is TGTGCCAGCAGCTTTCTGACAGGAGGTAACTATGGCTACACCTTC.

The chain employs TRBV7-2 and TRBJ2-1; unclear D gene. In germline, CDR1 is SGHTA, CDR2 FQGNSA. V was shortened by 3 bases and J by 9 bases, with 12 bases between the two germline ends. This CDR3 contains 13 residues. The CDR3 here is CASSFLGAGEQFF. The DNA of the CDR3 is TGTGCCAGCAGCTTCTTAGGAGCTGGTGAGCAGTTCTTC.

The chain couples TRBV5-4 to TRBJ2-3; TRBD2 is a possible D gene (6 bases). From germline, CDR1 is SGHNT and CDR2 YYREEE (reference sequence). This CDR3 spans 14 amino acids. V dropped 4 bases and J dropped 2 bases, with 11 bases sitting between them. The DNA for the CDR3 is TGTGCCAGCAGCGTGGGACTTTCCACAGATACGCAGTATTTT. Protein sequence: CASSVGLSTDTQYF.

V and J are TRBV6-6 and TRBJ2-7; TRBD2 aligns across 7 bases. V lost 5 bases, J lost 1 base, and 11 bases stayed unmatched. Germline CDR1 and CDR2: MNHNY and SVGAGI (reference sequence). This CDR3 spans 16 amino acids. Here the CDR3 DNA reads TGTGCCAGCAGTGGGTGGGGCAGGGAGGGATCCTACGAGCAGTACTTC. Translation: CASSGWGREGSYEQYF.

The count of this clone is one. The chain employs TRBV5-5 and TRBJ2-3; D is unresolved. Between the trimmed V and J ends, which lost 2 bases and 6 bases, there was a span of 4 bases. The CDR3 is made up of 11 amino acids. Per the germline V gene, CDR1 is SGHKS and CDR2 is YYEKEE (reference sequence). The CDR3 sequence: CASSFVDTQYF. CDR3 nucleotide sequence: TGTGCCAGCAGCTTTGTGGATACGCAGTATTTT.

The CDR3 sequence: CASSQDPGTSGSQRTEQYF. CDR3 in DNA: TGTGCCAGCAGCCAAGATCCCGGGACTAGCGGGTCCCAGCGCACCGAGCAGTACTTC. The rearrangement joins TRBV3-1 (or the pseudogene TRBV3-2) to TRBJ2-7; 12 bases are a match to TRBD2. The J segment lost 6 bases and the V segment lost 0 bases, leaving 15 bases of the junction unmatched. Germline V gene sequence: CDR1 LGHDT, CDR2 YNNKEL (reference sequence). The CDR3 is made up of 19 amino acids.

This rearrangement joins TRBV13 to TRBJ1-3; no firm D call. The germline V gene has CDR1 PRHDT and CDR2 FYEKMQ (reference sequence). Trimming removed 4 bases from V and 0 bases from J, with 10 bases in between. The CDR3 has 15 amino acids. Here the CDR3 reads CASSSTRDSGNTIYF. Written as DNA, the CDR3 is TGTGCCAGCAGCTCAACAAGAGACTCTGGAAACACCATATATTTT.

The chain has TRBV4-1 and TRBJ1-5; no clear D gene. The CDR3 extends over 12 amino acids. V was clipped by 0 bases and J by 7 bases, with 4 bases between them. CDR1 and CDR2 (germline): MGHRA, YSYEKL. The CDR3: CASSQDSQPQHF. CDR3 sequence (DNA): TGCGCCAGCAGCCAAGATAGCCAGCCCCAGCATTTT.

V and J are TRBV3-1 (or the pseudogene TRBV3-2) and TRBJ1-3, with a weak D call TRBD1 (6 bases). Trimming took 4 bases from V and 4 from J, leaving 14 bases between them. This CDR3 has 15 amino acids. Germline V gene lookup returns CDR1 LGHDT and CDR2 YNNKEL (reference sequence). CDR3 nucleotides: TGTGCCAGCAGCCCTCAGGGGCTTTCCGGAAACACCATATATTTT. It is translated as CASSPQGLSGNTIYF.

CDR3 sequence: CASSEGWTVYGYTF. The CDR3 bases are TGTGCCAGCAGTGAGGGGTGGACAGTCTATGGCTACACCTTC. The chain carries TRBV6-1 and TRBJ1-2; D is perhaps TRBD1 (6 bases). Germline values: CDR1 MNHNS, CDR2 SASEGT. Trimming removed 3 bases at V and 4 bases at J, with 12 bases between. CDR3 length: 14 amino acids.

This chain connects TRBV9 to TRBJ2-1; TRBD2 agrees at 7 bases. In germline, CDR1 is SGDLS, CDR2 YYNGEE. Trimming removed 1 base from V and 4 bases from J; junction bases left unmatched: 5. This CDR3 has 15 amino acids. The CDR3 loop is CASSVSWEGYNEQFF. CDR3 nucleotides: TGTGCCAGCAGCGTATCGTGGGAGGGTTACAATGAGCAGTTCTTC.

The rearrangement links TRBV7-8 to TRBJ2-7; unclear D gene. Germline CDR1 is SGHVS and CDR2 is FQNEAQ. The CDR3 loop spans 15 amino acids. Trimming shortened V by 5 bases and J by 7 bases, and 21 bases separated the two germline ends. Written as DNA, the CDR3 is TGTGCCAGCAGCCCGAGGCGGCATCAAGGGTGGGAGCAGTACTTC. It specifies CASSPRRHQGWEQYF.